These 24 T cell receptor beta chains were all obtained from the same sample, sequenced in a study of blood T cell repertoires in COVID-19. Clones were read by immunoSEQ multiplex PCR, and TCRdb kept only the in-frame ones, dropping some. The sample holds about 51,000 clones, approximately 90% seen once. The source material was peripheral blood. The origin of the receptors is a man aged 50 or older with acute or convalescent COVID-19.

The CDR3 DNA is TGTGCCAGTAGTATAGAACCGGGAGCCTTGGAGACCCAGTACTTC. It is translated as CASSIEPGALETQYF. V usage is TRBV19 and J usage is TRBJ2-5, with D possibly matching TRBD2 (6 bases). V lost 0 bases and J 5 bases, leaving 13 bases between the germline ends. The CDR3 runs 15 residues. Germline V gene sequence: CDR1 LNHDA, CDR2 SQIVND (reference sequence).

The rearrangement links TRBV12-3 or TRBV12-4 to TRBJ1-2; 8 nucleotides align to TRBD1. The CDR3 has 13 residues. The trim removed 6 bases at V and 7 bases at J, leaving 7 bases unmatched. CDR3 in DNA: TGTGCCAGCAGCCCGGACAGGGTTGGTGGCTACACCTTC. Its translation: CASSPDRVGGYTF.

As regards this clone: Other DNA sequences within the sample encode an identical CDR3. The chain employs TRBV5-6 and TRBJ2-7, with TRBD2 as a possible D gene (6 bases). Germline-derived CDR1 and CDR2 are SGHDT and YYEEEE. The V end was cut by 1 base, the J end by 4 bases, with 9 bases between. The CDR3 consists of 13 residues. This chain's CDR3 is CASSLRGGYEQYF. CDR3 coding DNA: TGTGCCAGCAGCTTGAGGGGAGGTTACGAGCAGTACTTC.

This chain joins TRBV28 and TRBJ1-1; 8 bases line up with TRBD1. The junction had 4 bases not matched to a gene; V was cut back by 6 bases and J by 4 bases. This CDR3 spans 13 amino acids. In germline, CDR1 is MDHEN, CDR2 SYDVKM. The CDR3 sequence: CASRITGGTEAFF. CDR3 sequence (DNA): TGTGCCAGCAGAATAACAGGGGGCACTGAAGCTTTCTTT. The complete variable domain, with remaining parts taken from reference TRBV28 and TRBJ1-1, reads DVKVTQSSRYLVKRTGEKVFLECVQDMDHENMFWYRQDPGLGLRLIYFSYDVKMKEKGDIPEGYSVSREKKERFSLILESASTNQTSMYLCASRITGGTEAFFGQGTRLTVV.

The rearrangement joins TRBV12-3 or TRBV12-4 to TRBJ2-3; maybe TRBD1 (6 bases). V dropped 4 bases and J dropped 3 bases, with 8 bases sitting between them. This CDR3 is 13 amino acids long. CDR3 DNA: TGTGCCAGCAGTTCGGACAGTACAGATACGCAGTATTTT. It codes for CASSSDSTDTQYF.

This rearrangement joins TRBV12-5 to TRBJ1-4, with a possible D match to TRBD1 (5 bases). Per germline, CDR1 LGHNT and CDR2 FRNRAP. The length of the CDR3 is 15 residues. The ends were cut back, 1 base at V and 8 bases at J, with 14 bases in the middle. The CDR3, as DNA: TGTGCTAGTGGTTTGGATAGCAGGGTCGGGGAAAAACTGTTTTTT. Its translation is CASGLDSRVGEKLFF.

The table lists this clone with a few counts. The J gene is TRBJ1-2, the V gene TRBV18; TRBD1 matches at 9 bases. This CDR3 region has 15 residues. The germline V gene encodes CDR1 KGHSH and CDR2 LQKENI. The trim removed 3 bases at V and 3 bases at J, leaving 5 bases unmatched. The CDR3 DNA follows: TGTGCCAGCTCACCTACGGGACAGGGATACTATGGCTACACCTTC. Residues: CASSPTGQGYYGYTF.

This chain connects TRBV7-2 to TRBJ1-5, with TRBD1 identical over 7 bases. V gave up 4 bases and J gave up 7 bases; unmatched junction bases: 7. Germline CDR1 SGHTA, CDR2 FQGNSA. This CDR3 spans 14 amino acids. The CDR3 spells CASSSVTGLQPQHF. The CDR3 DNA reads TGTGCCAGCAGCTCGGTGACAGGGTTACAGCCCCAGCATTTT.

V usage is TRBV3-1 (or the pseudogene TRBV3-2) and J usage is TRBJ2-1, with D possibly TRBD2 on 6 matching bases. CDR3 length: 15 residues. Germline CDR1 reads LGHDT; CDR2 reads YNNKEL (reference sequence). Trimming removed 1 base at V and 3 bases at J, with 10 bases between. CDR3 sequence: CASSQGTTSYNEQFF. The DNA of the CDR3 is TGTGCCAGCAGCCAAGGGACTACCAGCTACAATGAGCAGTTCTTC.

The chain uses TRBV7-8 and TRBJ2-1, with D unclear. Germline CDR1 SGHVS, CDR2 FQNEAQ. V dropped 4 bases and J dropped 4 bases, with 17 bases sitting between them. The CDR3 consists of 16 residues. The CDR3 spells CASSSRLSDHYNEQFF. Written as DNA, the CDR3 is TGTGCCAGCAGCTCTCGACTGAGCGACCATTACAATGAGCAGTTCTTC.

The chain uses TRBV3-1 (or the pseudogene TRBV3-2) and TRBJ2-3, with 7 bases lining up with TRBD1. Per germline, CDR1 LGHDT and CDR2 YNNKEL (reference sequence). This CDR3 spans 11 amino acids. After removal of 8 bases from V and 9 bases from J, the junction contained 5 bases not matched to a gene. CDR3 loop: CASRTGETQYF. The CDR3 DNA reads TGTGCCAGCCGAACAGGGGAAACGCAGTATTTT.

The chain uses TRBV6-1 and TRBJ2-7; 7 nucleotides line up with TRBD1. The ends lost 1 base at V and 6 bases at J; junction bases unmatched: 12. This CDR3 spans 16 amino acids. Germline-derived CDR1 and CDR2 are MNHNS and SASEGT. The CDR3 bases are TGTGCCAGCAGTGAAGAGTCGAGACAGGGATTCGGCGAGCAGTACTTC. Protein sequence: CASSEESRQGFGEQYF.

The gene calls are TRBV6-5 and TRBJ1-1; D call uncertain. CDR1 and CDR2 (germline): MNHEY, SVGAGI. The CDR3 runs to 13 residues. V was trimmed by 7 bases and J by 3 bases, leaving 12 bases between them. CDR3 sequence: CASTRNRDTEAFF. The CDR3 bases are TGTGCCAGCACCCGCAATAGAGACACTGAAGCTTTCTTT.

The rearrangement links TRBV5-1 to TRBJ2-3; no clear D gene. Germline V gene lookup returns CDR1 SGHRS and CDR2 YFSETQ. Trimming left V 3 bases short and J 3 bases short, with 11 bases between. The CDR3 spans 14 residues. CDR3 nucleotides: TGCGCCAGCAGCTCCCTCTCTAGGACAGATACGCAGTATTTT. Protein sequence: CASSSLSRTDTQYF.

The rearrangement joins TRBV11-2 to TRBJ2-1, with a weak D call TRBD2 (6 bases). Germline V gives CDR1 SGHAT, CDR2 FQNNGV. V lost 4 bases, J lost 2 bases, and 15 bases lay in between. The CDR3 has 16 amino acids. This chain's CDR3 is CASSSFSRGPYNEQFF. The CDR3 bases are TGTGCCAGCAGCTCATTTTCGCGGGGACCCTACAATGAGCAGTTCTTC.

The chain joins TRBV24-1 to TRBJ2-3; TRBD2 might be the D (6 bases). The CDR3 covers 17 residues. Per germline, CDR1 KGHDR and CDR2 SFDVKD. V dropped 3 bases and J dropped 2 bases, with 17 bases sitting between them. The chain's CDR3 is CATSDPDPGGSTDTQYF. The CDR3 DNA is TGTGCCACCAGTGATCCCGACCCTGGGGGGTCCACAGATACGCAGTATTTT.

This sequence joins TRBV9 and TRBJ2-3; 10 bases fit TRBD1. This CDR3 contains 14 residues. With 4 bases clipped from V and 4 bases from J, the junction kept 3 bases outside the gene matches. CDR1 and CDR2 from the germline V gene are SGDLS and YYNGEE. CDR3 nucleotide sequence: TGTGCCAGCAGCCGGGACAGGGGATCAGATACGCAGTATTTT. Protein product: CASSRDRGSDTQYF.

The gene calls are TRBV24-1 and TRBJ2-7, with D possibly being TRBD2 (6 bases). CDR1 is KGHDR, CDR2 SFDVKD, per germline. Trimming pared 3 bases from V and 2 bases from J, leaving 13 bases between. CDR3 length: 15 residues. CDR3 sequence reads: CATSDGGTYPYEQYF. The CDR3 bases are TGTGCCACCAGTGATGGCGGGACGTACCCCTACGAGCAGTACTTC.

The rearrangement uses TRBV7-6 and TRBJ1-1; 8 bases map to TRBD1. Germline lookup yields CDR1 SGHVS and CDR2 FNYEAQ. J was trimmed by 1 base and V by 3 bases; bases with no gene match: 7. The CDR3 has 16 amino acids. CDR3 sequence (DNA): TGTGCCAGCAGCTTGGGTTCTCAGGGGGCGAACACTGAAGCTTTCTTT. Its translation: CASSLGSQGANTEAFF. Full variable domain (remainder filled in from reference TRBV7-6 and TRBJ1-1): GAGVSQSPRYKVTKRGQDVALRCDPISGHVSLYWYRQALGQGPEFLTYFNYEAQQDKSGLPNDRFSAERPEGSISTLTIQRTEQRDSAMYRCASSLGSQGANTEAFFGQGTRLTVV.

As DNA, the CDR3 is TGTGCCAGCAGCTCAATCGGCAGGTCCTGGACCGGGGAGCTGTTTTTT. Protein sequence: CASSSIGRSWTGELFF. V usage is TRBV7-9 and J usage is TRBJ2-2; D gene unclear. Looked up from germline, CDR1 is SEHNR and CDR2 is FQNEAQ (reference sequence). This CDR3 comprises 16 residues. V dropped 4 bases and J dropped 5 bases, with 17 bases sitting between them.

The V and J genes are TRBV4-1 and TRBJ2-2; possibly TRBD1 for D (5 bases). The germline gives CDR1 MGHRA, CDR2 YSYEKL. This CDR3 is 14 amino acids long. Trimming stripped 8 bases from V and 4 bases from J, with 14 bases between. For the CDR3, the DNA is TGCGCCAGCGCCAGGGCACAATTCACCGGGGAGCTGTTTTTT. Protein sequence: CASARAQFTGELFF.

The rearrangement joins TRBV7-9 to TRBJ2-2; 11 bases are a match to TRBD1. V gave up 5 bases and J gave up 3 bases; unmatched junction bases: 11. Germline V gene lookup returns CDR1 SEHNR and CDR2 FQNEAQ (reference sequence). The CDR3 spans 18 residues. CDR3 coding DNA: TGTGCCAGCAGCCCGCGGACAGGGGGCATGGGGTACACCGGGGAGCTGTTTTTT. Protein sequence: CASSPRTGGMGYTGELFF.

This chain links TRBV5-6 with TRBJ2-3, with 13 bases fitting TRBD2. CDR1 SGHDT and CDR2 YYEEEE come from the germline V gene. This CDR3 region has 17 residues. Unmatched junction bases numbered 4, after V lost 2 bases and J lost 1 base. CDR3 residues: CASSFELAGGRTDTQYF. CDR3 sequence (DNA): TGTGCCAGCAGCTTCGAACTAGCGGGGGGGCGCACAGATACGCAGTATTTT. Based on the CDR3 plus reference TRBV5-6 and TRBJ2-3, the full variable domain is DAGVTQSPTHLIKTRGQQVTLRCSPKSGHDTVSWYQQALGQGPQFIFQYYEEEERQRGNFPDRFSGHQFPNYSSELNVNALLLGDSALYLCASSFELAGGRTDTQYFGPGTRLTVL.

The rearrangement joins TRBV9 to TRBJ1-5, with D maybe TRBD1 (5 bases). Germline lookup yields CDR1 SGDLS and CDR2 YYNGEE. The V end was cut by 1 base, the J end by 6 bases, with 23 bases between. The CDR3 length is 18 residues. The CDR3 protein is CASSVTRLPLTGGQPQHF. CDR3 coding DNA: TGTGCCAGCAGCGTAACGAGACTGCCCTTGACGGGGGGTCAGCCCCAGCATTTT.